This T cell receptor (beta chain) was identified in a study of blood T cells in healthy people across ages. General study results and limits: No one knew whether donors had CMV, which possibly confounded expanded clonotype changes.

Next came a second PCR, run for about 6 to 12 cycles, which used a sample-barcoded 5' primer along with a J-beta primer mix. Via MiXCR, TCRdb re-called the 5' RACE reads, giving one row per CDR3 protein. The sample has 650,000 to 1,000,000 distinct CDR3 sequences; about 45% are singletons. Unmatched junction bases numbered 15, after V lost 6 bases and J lost 6 bases. The CDR3 length is 17 residues. Germline lookup yields CDR1 SGHRS and CDR2 YFSETQ. Note on this clonotype: Its antigen is unknown.

This chain uses TRBV5-1 with TRBJ2-3, with 11 bases lining up with TRBD2. The sample was blood. The TCR originated in a man aged 80 or over in good health. CDR3 protein: CASTKNSGLAVADTQYF. The DNA of the CDR3 is TGCGCCAGCACCAAGAACTCGGGACTAGCGGTCGCGGATACGCAGTATTTT.